These 5 T cell receptor beta chains were all obtained from the same sample, sequenced in a study of blood T cells in healthy people across ages. Using a J-beta primer mix together with a sample-barcoded 5' primer, a second PCR was run for roughly 6 to 12 cycles. Using its own MiXCR run on the 5' RACE reads, TCRdb lists one record per CDR3 protein. Altogether some 730,000 distinct CDR3 sequences are present, about 20% being singletons, with the ten largest covering less than 25%. Input material: blood. The receptors derive from a man between 65 and 85 years old in good health.

In its sample, this clonotype was seen a few times. This sequence joins TRBV6-5 and TRBJ1-2, with D tentatively TRBD1 (6 bases). Germline CDR1 MNHEY, CDR2 SVGAGI. This CDR3 contains 14 residues. Deletions cut 4 bases from V and 6 bases from J, with 15 bases between. CDR3 in amino acids: CASSLGGGRNGYTF. Written as DNA, the CDR3 is TGTGCCAGCAGTTTAGGAGGGGGGCGGAATGGCTACACCTTC.

The CDR3 here is CASSPYSGSTPGEQFF. The CDR3 DNA reads TGTGCCAGCAGCCCCTATAGCGGGAGCACCCCTGGTGAGCAGTTCTTC. This chain links TRBV7-8 with TRBJ2-1, with 9 nucleotides matching TRBD2. Germline values: CDR1 SGHVS, CDR2 FQNEAQ. This CDR3 spans 16 amino acids. J lost 9 bases, V lost 5 bases, and 14 bases had no gene match.

The V call is TRBV29-1, the J call TRBJ1-1; D is perhaps TRBD1 (5 bases). The CDR3 sequence is 13 residues long. CDR1 SQVTM and CDR2 ANQGSEA come from the germline V gene. The V end lost 8 bases, the J end lost 3 bases, and 16 bases lay between the germline ends. CDR3 protein: CSTGGGLYTEAFF. The CDR3 DNA reads TGCAGCACTGGGGGGGGATTGTACACTGAAGCTTTCTTT.

The rearrangement joins TRBV3-1 to TRBJ1-5; 7 bases are a match to TRBD1. The CDR3 is 14 residues long. The germline V gene has CDR1 LGHDT and CDR2 YNNKEL (reference sequence). The V gene end was trimmed by 4 bases and the J gene end by 5 bases; junction bases not matched to a gene: 5. In nucleotides, the CDR3 is TGTGCCAGCAGCCGAGGGGGACAGTATCAGCCCCAGCATTTT. Its translation is CASSRGGQYQPQHF.

This clonotype was detected a few times. The CDR3 spells CATSRGIPYNEQFF. In nucleotides, the CDR3 is TGTGCCACCAGCAGAGGGATTCCCTACAATGAGCAGTTCTTC. J is TRBJ2-1 and V is TRBV15; D not certain. Germline-derived CDR1 and CDR2 are LNHNV and YYDKDF (reference sequence). Trimming cost V 1 base and J 2 bases, with 6 bases left between them. CDR3 length equals 14 residues.